This passage covers 24 T cell receptor beta chains from one sample sequenced in a study of blood T cell repertoires in COVID-19 (dated by TCRdb to 2020 to 2022). The library came from the immunoSEQ multiplex PCR assay. Not all clones reach the TCRdb copy of this immuneACCESS table, which keeps in-frame sequences only. Checked studies attribute under half of the gap to unresolved V genes and leave the rest unexplained. Here the sample has tens of thousands of clones; around 83% occur a single time. Together, the top ten hold 55% to 60% of the sample. The sample was peripheral blood. These receptors were obtained from a man in his sixties or seventies with acute or convalescent COVID-19.

This rearrangement joins TRBV6-5 to TRBJ2-7; tentative D call: TRBD2 (5 bases). The ends were cut back, 6 bases at V and 3 bases at J, with 9 bases in the middle. The CDR3 runs 12 residues. Germline V gene sequence: CDR1 MNHEY, CDR2 SVGAGI. For the CDR3, the DNA is TGTGCCAGCAGGGGGAGTTACTACGAGCAGTACTTC. Amino acids: CASRGSYYEQYF.

This chain joins TRBV28 and TRBJ2-7; the D gene is possibly TRBD2 (6 bases). The V end was cut by 10 bases, the J end by 4 bases, with 20 bases between. Germline V CDR1 and CDR2: MDHEN, SYDVKM. The CDR3 consists of 14 residues. CDR3 loop: CATSEGGKPYEQYF. DNA for the CDR3: TGTGCCACCTCGGAGGGCGGGAAGCCTTACGAGCAGTACTTC.

V and J are TRBV6-5 and TRBJ1-4, with D tentatively TRBD1 (6 bases). V lost 8 bases, J lost 3 bases, and 10 bases lay in between. The CDR3 is 13 residues long. Germline CDR1 reads MNHEY; CDR2 reads SVGAGI. CDR3 region: CASGTGSNEKLFF. DNA of the CDR3: TGTGCCAGCGGAACAGGGTCTAATGAAAAACTGTTTTTT.

This clone was observed a few times. The rearrangement links TRBV2 to TRBJ1-2, with a possible D match to TRBD1 (5 bases). Germline CDR1 SNHLY, CDR2 FYNNEI. The CDR3 totals 15 residues. V shed 3 bases and J shed 2 bases, with 13 bases lying between them. The CDR3 spells CASSEGRQKNYGYTF. The CDR3 DNA reads as TGTGCCAGCAGTGAGGGTAGACAGAAGAACTATGGCTACACCTTC.

The V and J genes are TRBV6-2 or TRBV6-3 and TRBJ1-6; D possibly corresponds to TRBD1 (5 bases). Per the germline V gene, CDR1 is MNHEY and CDR2 is SVGEGT. CDR3 length: 17 residues. V was clipped by 5 bases and J by 8 bases, with 22 bases between them. The CDR3 DNA follows: TGTGCCAGCAGTACCCGGGGGTTGTGGACCACTCATTCACCCCTCCACTTT. Its translation is CASSTRGLWTTHSPLHF.

This clone has only one observation. The CDR3 here is CASSLVDGFPNEKLFF. The CDR3 region has the DNA TGTGCCAGCAGCTTAGTCGACGGGTTTCCTAATGAAAAACTGTTTTTT. This rearrangement joins TRBV7-2 to TRBJ1-4; D is unresolved. Germline V CDR1 and CDR2: SGHTA, FQGNSA. The CDR3 sequence is 16 residues long. Deletions cut 1 base from V and 3 bases from J, with 12 bases between.

The J gene is TRBJ2-1, the V gene TRBV7-9, with 12 positions matching TRBD2. This CDR3 region has 14 residues. V was pared by 4 bases and J by 6 bases, with 1 base of the junction left unmatched. CDR1 and CDR2 (germline): SEHNR, FQNEAQ (reference sequence). DNA for the CDR3: TGTGCCAGCAGCTGGGGACTAGCGGGCAATGAGCAGTTCTTC. It is translated as CASSWGLAGNEQFF.

CDR3 residues: CASSLAGDRIRADTQYF. The CDR3, as DNA: TGTGCCAGCAGCTTGGCAGGGGATCGAATCAGGGCAGATACGCAGTATTTT. V is TRBV5-4 and J is TRBJ2-3; D possibly corresponds to TRBD1 (6 bases). The germline V gene encodes CDR1 SGHNT and CDR2 YYREEE (reference sequence). This CDR3 has 17 residues. V lost 0 bases and J 4 bases, leaving 18 bases between the germline ends.

The gene calls are TRBV3-1 (or the pseudogene TRBV3-2) and TRBJ1-1; D uncertain. V was pared by 6 bases and J by 9 bases, with 17 bases between. The CDR3 totals 13 residues. The germline V gene encodes CDR1 LGHDT and CDR2 YNNKEL (reference sequence). The CDR3 loop reads CASSSPTGSQAFF. The CDR3 DNA is TGTGCCAGCAGTTCCCCGACGGGATCTCAAGCTTTCTTT.

This clone was observed a handful of times. V gene TRBV7-9 combines with J gene TRBJ1-4; 7 bases line up with TRBD1. Germline values: CDR1 SEHNR, CDR2 FQNEAQ (reference sequence). With V trimmed by 5 bases and J by 2 bases, 8 bases remained unmatched. This CDR3 is 16 amino acids long. CDR3 region: CASSLQGTVTNEKLFF. The CDR3 nucleotides are TGTGCCAGCAGCCTGCAAGGGACAGTCACTAATGAAAAACTGTTTTTT.

A single count supports this clone. The rearrangement links TRBV3-1 (or the pseudogene TRBV3-2) to TRBJ2-1; D not certain. The germline V gene encodes CDR1 LGHDT and CDR2 YNNKEL (reference sequence). The CDR3 is made up of 13 amino acids. V lost 4 bases to trimming and J lost 9 bases, with 13 bases between them. The CDR3 spells CASSLVRLGEQFF. The CDR3 bases are TGTGCCAGCAGCCTCGTGCGGTTAGGTGAGCAGTTCTTC.

The chain uses TRBV28 and TRBJ2-1; tentative D call: TRBD2 (5 bases). Germline CDR1 is MDHEN and CDR2 is SYDVKM. V lost 6 bases, J lost 0 bases, and 18 bases lay in between. The CDR3 has 17 residues. In DNA form, the CDR3 reads TGTGCCAGCAGAGGGAACCGGCGGAGGAGCTCCTACAATGAGCAGTTCTTC. It yields the protein CASRGNRRRSSYNEQFF.

J is TRBJ2-7 and V is TRBV7-9, with D possibly being TRBD1 (5 bases). V was cut by 4 bases and J by 2 bases, with 9 bases left in between. The CDR3 is 13 amino acids. The germline V gene has CDR1 SEHNR and CDR2 FQNEAQ (reference sequence). The CDR3 bases are TGTGCCAGCAGCTCAGGGTTAACCTACGAGCAGTACTTC. Protein sequence: CASSSGLTYEQYF.

The CDR3 DNA reads TGTGCCACCAGGGGACAGGGGCCAAGGGGGGAGCTGTTTTTT. Translated, it gives CATRGQGPRGELFF. This chain links TRBV24-1 with TRBJ2-2; 10 positions agree with TRBD1. V was clipped by 7 bases and J by 8 bases; unmatched bases: 6. In germline, CDR1 is KGHDR, CDR2 SFDVKD. This CDR3 is 14 amino acids long.

The chain employs TRBV27 and TRBJ1-5, with a weak D call TRBD1 (5 bases). V shed 0 bases and J shed 6 bases, with 18 bases lying between them. The germline gives CDR1 MNHEY, CDR2 SMNVEV (reference sequence). This CDR3 comprises 17 residues. CDR3 bases: TGTGCCAGCAGTTTATCTTACATTTCAGGGTTGACTCAGCCCCAGCATTTT. Its protein product is CASSLSYISGLTQPQHF.

Here the CDR3 reads CASSRGGPFFPQHF. The CDR3, as DNA: TGTGCCAGTAGTAGGGGGGGACCGTTTTTTCCCCAGCATTTT. The chain combines TRBV19 with TRBJ1-5; a weak D match, TRBD1 (5 bases). Germline V gives CDR1 LNHDA, CDR2 SQIVND (reference sequence). V lost 4 bases to trimming and J lost 10 bases, with 17 bases between them. This CDR3 has 14 residues.

The V call is TRBV7-2, the J call TRBJ2-1; 7 nucleotides match TRBD2. The CDR3 covers 13 residues. Germline V lookup: CDR1 SGHTA, CDR2 FQGNSA. V lost 4 bases and J lost 8; bases outside the gene matches: 5. CDR3 residues: CASSSGGIDEQFF. The CDR3 DNA reads TGTGCCAGCAGCTCGGGGGGAATCGATGAGCAGTTCTTC. Based on the CDR3 plus reference TRBV7-2 and TRBJ2-1, the full variable domain is GAGVSQSPSNKVTEKGKDVELRCDPISGHTALYWYRQSLGQGLEFLIYFQGNSAPDKSGLPSDRFSAERTGGSVSTLTIQRTQQEDSAVYLCASSSGGIDEQFFGPGTRLTVL.

J is TRBJ1-5 and V is TRBV18; D is perhaps TRBD1 (5 bases). Trimming stripped 4 bases from V and 9 bases from J, with 19 bases between. This CDR3 spans 15 amino acids. Germline V gene lookup returns CDR1 KGHSH and CDR2 LQKENI. CDR3 residues: CASSRMSGDRGPQHF. In nucleotides, the CDR3 is TGTGCCAGCTCACGTATGTCGGGGGATAGGGGGCCCCAGCATTTT.

The CDR3, as DNA: TGTGCCAGCAGTGCCGTGACAGGGGGCGCAGAAGTCCAGTACTTC. Amino acids: CASSAVTGGAEVQYF. This rearrangement joins TRBV27 to TRBJ2-7; 10 positions match TRBD1. J gave up 10 bases and V 5 bases, and 14 bases lay outside the gene matches. Germline assignment: CDR1 MNHEY and CDR2 SMNVEV (reference sequence). This CDR3 comprises 15 residues.

In this sample, this clone turned up a few times. The CDR3 DNA follows: TGTGCCAGCCGGCGGACAGGGGGAGAAAAACTGTTTTTT. Its protein product is CASRRTGGEKLFF. The V and J genes are TRBV12-3 or TRBV12-4 and TRBJ1-4; 10 bases align to TRBD1. The ends lost 8 bases at V and 8 bases at J; junction bases unmatched: 5. This CDR3 has 13 amino acids.

The chain couples TRBV12-3 or TRBV12-4 to TRBJ1-2; a weak D match, TRBD1 (5 bases). The V end was cut by 6 bases, the J end by 9 bases, with 11 bases between. There are 11 residues in the CDR3. The CDR3 nucleotides read TGTGCCAGCAGCGAGAGGACAAGCTACACCTTC. It encodes CASSERTSYTF.

This sequence joins TRBV6-6 and TRBJ1-1; D remains unclear. The germline V gene has CDR1 MNHNY and CDR2 SVGAGI (reference sequence). The CDR3 spans 12 residues. Trimming took off 6 bases at V and 3 bases at J, with 8 bases between the two ends. The CDR3 is CASRELYTEAFF. As DNA, the CDR3 is TGTGCCAGCAGAGAGTTATACACTGAAGCTTTCTTT.

This clone appeared a few times. The chain carries TRBV6-5 and TRBJ1-6; D might be TRBD1 (6 bases). The CDR3 has 13 amino acids. The germline V and J ends were trimmed by 8 bases and 14 bases, with 19 bases remaining between them. The germline V gene encodes CDR1 MNHEY and CDR2 SVGAGI. The CDR3 spells CASGTGGPPTLHF. In DNA, the CDR3 is TGTGCCAGCGGGACGGGGGGCCCCCCCACCCTCCACTTT.

V usage is TRBV5-1 and J usage is TRBJ1-2, with D perhaps matching TRBD1 (6 bases). V shed 4 bases and J shed 0 bases, with 13 bases lying between them. Germline V lookup: CDR1 SGHRS, CDR2 YFSETQ. The CDR3 has 15 amino acids. The CDR3 sequence is CASSNNTGTNYGYTF. The CDR3 coding sequence is TGCGCCAGCAGCAACAATACAGGGACTAACTATGGCTACACCTTC. Full variable domain (remainder filled in from reference TRBV5-1 and TRBJ1-2): KAGVTQTPRYLIKTRGQQVTLSCSPISGHRSVSWYQQTPGQGLQFLFEYFSETQRNKGNFPGRFSGRQFSNSRSEMNVSTLELGDSALYLCASSNNTGTNYGYTFGSGTRLTVV.